A single sample gave rise to the 7 T cell receptor beta chains below, sequenced in a study of radiotherapy plus CTLA-4 blockade in lung cancer. Measured with immunoSEQ multiplex PCR; TCRdb has only the in-frame clones, and not every one. The table records roughly 100,000 clones, around 86% of them present only once. The sample was peripheral blood, taken from a patient treated with radiotherapy plus ipilimumab. The source of these receptors is a human donor with non-small cell lung cancer who had a partial response to radiotherapy plus ipilimumab.

The chain combines TRBV2 with TRBJ2-3, with 9 bases lining up with TRBD1. The germline gives CDR1 SNHLY, CDR2 FYNNEI. V lost 4 bases and J lost 1; bases outside the gene matches: 0. The CDR3 extends over 14 amino acids. The CDR3 region has the DNA TGTGCCAGCAGTGGACAGGGGGGCACAGATACGCAGTATTTT. It translates to CASSGQGGTDTQYF.

This sequence joins TRBV29-1 and TRBJ2-1; possible D gene TRBD1, 5 bases. V was pared by 4 bases and J by 6 bases, with 7 bases between. Looked up from germline, CDR1 is SQVTM and CDR2 is ANQGSEA. The CDR3 contains 11 residues. The DNA for the CDR3 is TGCAGCGTTGGGCAGGGCAATGAGCAGTTCTTC. Translation gives CSVGQGNEQFF.

V and J are TRBV11-2 and TRBJ2-1; 7 bases are a match to TRBD2. Trimming took 5 bases from V and 3 from J; bases not matched to a gene: 7. This CDR3 is built from 15 residues. CDR1 is SGHAT and CDR2 is FQNNGV in the germline V gene. CDR3 loop: CASSLAAGRYNEQFF. In DNA form, the CDR3 reads TGTGCCAGCAGCCTAGCAGCGGGACGCTACAATGAGCAGTTCTTC.

J is TRBJ1-1 and V is TRBV10-3; D is perhaps TRBD1 (6 bases). V shed 4 bases and J shed 0 bases, with 12 bases lying between them. CDR3 length: 15 residues. CDR1 and CDR2 from the germline V gene are ENHRY and SYGVKD. The DNA of the CDR3 is TGTGCCATCAGTGGGTCGACAGGAGTGAACACTGAAGCTTTCTTT. Protein product: CAISGSTGVNTEAFF.

The rearrangement links TRBV5-1 to TRBJ2-2; 14 bases match TRBD2. The CDR3 covers 19 residues. V shed 1 base, J shed 4 bases, and the junction held 9 bases outside the gene matches. Germline V gene lookup returns CDR1 SGHRS and CDR2 YFSETQ. The CDR3 loop reads CASSLRGTSGSLGTGELFF. In nucleotides, the CDR3 is TGCGCCAGCAGCTTGAGAGGGACTAGCGGGAGTCTGGGCACCGGGGAGCTGTTTTTT.

The V gene is TRBV2, the J gene TRBJ2-1; 16 nucleotides line up with TRBD2. The junction had 6 bases not matched to a gene; V was cut back by 6 bases and J by 10 bases. CDR1 SNHLY and CDR2 FYNNEI come from the germline V gene. This CDR3 is 15 amino acids long. CDR3 sequence (DNA): TGTGCCAGCAGACCGGGACTAGCGGGAGGGCGGGAGCAGTTCTTC. It encodes CASRPGLAGGREQFF. The entire variable domain, with the rest obtained from reference TRBV2 and TRBJ2-1, is as follows: EPEVTQTPSHQVTQMGQEVILRCVPISNHLYFYWYRQILGQKVEFLVSFYNNEISEKSEIFDDQFSVERPDGSNFTLKIRSTKLEDSAMYFCASRPGLAGGREQFFGPGTRLTVL.

The genes are TRBV19 and TRBJ2-5; tentative D call: TRBD1 (6 bases). CDR1 and CDR2 (germline): LNHDA, SQIVND (reference sequence). Deletions cut 7 bases from V and 3 bases from J, with 12 bases between. The CDR3 runs 13 residues. CDR3 sequence: CASKTAGEETQYF. For the CDR3, the DNA is TGTGCCAGTAAAACGGCAGGGGAAGAGACCCAGTACTTC.